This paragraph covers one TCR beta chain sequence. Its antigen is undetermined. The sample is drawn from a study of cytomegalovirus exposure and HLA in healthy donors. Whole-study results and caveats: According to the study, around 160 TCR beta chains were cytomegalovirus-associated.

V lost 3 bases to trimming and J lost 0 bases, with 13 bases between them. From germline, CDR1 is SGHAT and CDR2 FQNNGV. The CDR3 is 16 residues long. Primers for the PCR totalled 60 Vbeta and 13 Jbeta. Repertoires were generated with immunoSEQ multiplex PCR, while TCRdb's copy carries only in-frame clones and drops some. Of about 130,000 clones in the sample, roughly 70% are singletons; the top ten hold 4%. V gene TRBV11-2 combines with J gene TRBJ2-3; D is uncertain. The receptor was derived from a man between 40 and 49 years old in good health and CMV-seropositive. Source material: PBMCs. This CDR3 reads CASSLVNFVSTDTQYF. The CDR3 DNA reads TGTGCCAGCAGCTTGGTAAACTTCGTAAGCACAGATACGCAGTATTTT.